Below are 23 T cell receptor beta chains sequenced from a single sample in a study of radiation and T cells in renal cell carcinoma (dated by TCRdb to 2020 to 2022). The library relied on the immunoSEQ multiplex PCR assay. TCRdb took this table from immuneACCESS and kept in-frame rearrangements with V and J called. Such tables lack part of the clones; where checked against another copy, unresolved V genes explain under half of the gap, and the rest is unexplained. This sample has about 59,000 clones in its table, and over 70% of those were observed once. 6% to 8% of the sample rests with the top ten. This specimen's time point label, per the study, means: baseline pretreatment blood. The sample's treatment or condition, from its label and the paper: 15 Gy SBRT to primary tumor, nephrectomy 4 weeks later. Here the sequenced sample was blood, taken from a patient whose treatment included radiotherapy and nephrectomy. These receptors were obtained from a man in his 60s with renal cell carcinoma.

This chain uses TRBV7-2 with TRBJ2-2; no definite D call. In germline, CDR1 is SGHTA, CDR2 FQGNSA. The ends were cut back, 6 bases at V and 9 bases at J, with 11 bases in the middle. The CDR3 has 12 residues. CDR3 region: CASRPGSRELFF. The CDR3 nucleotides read TGTGCCAGCAGACCTGGATCGCGGGAGCTGTTTTTT.

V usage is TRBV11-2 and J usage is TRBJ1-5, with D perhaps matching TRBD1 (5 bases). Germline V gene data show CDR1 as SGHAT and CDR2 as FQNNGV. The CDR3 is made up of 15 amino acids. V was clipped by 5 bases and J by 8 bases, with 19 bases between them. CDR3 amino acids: CASSPLGRANEPQHF. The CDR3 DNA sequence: TGTGCCAGCAGCCCTCTGGGCAGGGCAAATGAGCCCCAGCATTTT.

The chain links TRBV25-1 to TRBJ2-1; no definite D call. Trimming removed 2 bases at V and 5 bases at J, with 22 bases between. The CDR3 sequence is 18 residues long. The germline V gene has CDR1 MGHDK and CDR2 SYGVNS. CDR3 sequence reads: CASSEVWTGSRDHNEQFF. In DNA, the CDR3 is TGTGCCAGCAGTGAAGTATGGACCGGGTCACGAGATCACAATGAGCAGTTCTTC.

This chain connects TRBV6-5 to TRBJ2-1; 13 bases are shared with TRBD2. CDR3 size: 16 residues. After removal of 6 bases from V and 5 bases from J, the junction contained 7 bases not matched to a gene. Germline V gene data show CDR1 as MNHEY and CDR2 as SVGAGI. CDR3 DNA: TGTGCCAGCAGATACCGACTAGCGGGGGGCCACAATGAGCAGTTCTTC. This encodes CASRYRLAGGHNEQFF.

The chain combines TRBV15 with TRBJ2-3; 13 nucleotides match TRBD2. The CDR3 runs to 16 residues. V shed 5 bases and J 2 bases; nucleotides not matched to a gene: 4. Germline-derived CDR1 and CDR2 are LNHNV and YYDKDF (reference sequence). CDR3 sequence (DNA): TGTGCCACCAGCGGAACTAGCGGGAGGGCCACAGATACGCAGTATTTT. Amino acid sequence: CATSGTSGRATDTQYF. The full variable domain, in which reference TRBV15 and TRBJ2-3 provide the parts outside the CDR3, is DAMVIQNPRYQVTQFGKPVTLSCSQTLNHNVMYWYQQKSSQAPKLLFHYYDKDFNNEADTPDNFQSRRPNTSFCFLDIRSPGLGDTAMYLCATSGTSGRATDTQYFGPGTRLTVL.

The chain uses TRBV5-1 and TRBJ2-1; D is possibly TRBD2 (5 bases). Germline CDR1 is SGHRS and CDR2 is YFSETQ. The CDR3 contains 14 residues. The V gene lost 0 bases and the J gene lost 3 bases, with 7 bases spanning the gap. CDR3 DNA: TGCGCCAGCAGCTTGGGAGGGATCTACAATGAGCAGTTCTTC. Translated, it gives CASSLGGIYNEQFF.

The CDR3 region has the DNA TGCGCCAGCAGTGAGTCTGGGGCCTACGAGCAGTACGTC. It is translated as CASSESGAYEQYV. This chain links TRBV10-2 with TRBJ2-7; D is unresolved. Germline V CDR1 and CDR2: WSHSY, SAAADI. The CDR3 totals 13 residues. V lost 0 bases, J lost 2 bases, and 5 bases lay in between.

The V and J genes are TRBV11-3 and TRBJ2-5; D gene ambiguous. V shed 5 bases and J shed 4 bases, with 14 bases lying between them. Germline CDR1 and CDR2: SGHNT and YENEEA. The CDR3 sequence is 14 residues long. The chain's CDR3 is CASSPTNWGETQYF. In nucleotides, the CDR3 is TGTGCCAGCAGCCCGACGAACTGGGGAGAGACCCAGTACTTC.

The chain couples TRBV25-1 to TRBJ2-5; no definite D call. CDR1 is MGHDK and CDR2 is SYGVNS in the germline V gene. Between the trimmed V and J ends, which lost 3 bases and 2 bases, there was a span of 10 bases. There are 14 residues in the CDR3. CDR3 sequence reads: CASSDPSRQETQYF. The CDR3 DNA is TGTGCCAGCAGTGACCCGAGTCGACAAGAGACCCAGTACTTC.

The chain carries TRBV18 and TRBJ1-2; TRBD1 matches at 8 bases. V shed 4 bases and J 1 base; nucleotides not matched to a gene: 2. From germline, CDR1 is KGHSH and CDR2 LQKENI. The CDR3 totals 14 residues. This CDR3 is CASSLDRGNYGYTF. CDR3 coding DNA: TGTGCCAGCTCACTAGACAGGGGTAACTATGGCTACACCTTC.

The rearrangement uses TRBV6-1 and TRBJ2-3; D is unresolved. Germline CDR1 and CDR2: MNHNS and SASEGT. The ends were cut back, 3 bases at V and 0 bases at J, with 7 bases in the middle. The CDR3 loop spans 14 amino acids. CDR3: CASSDGYSTDTQYF. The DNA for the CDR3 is TGTGCCAGCAGTGACGGCTATAGCACAGATACGCAGTATTTT.

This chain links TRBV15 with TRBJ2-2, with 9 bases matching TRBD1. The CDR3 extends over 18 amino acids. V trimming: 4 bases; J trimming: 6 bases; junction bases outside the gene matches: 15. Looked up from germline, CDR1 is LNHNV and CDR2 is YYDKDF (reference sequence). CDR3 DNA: TGTGCCACCAGCACTCACAGGGGGCGAACAATCTTGGCCGGGGAGCTGTTTTTT. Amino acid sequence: CATSTHRGRTILAGELFF.

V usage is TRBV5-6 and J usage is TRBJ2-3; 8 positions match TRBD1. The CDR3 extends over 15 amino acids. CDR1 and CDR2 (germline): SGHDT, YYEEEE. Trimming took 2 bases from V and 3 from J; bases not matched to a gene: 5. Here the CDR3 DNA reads TGTGCCAGCAGCTTTACAGGGGGTTTTACAGATACGCAGTATTTT. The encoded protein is CASSFTGGFTDTQYF.

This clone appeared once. The CDR3 reads CASSLLQGASGYTF. DNA for the CDR3: TGTGCCAGCAGTTTACTACAGGGGGCTAGTGGCTACACCTTC. The chain links TRBV28 to TRBJ1-2, with 9 positions matching TRBD1. V dropped 2 bases and J dropped 7; count of bases not matched to a gene: 5. Germline V gene lookup returns CDR1 MDHEN and CDR2 SYDVKM. The CDR3 has 14 amino acids.

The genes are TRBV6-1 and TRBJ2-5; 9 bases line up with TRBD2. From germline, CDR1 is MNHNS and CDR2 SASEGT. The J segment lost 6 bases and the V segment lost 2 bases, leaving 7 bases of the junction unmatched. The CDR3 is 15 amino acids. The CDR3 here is CASSEMAGGPQTQYF. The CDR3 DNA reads TGTGCCAGCAGTGAAATGGCGGGGGGGCCGCAGACCCAGTACTTC.

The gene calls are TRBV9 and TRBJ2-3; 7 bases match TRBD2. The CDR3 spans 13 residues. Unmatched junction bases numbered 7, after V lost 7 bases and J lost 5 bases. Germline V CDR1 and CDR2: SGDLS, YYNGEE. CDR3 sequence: CASGGVAVDTQYF. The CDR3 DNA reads TGTGCCAGCGGGGGGGTAGCGGTAGATACGCAGTATTTT.

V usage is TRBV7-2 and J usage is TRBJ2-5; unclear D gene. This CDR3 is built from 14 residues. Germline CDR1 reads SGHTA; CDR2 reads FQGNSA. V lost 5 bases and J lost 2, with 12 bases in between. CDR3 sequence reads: CASSTEDGQETQYF. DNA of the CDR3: TGTGCCAGCAGCACCGAGGACGGTCAAGAGACCCAGTACTTC.

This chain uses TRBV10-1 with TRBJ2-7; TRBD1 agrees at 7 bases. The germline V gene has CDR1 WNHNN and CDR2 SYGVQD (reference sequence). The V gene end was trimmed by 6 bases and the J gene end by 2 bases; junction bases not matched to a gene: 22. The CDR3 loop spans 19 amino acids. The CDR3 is CASRVPLIEARDRTYEQYF. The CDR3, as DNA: TGCGCCAGCAGAGTACCCCTGATAGAAGCCCGGGACAGAACCTACGAGCAGTACTTC.

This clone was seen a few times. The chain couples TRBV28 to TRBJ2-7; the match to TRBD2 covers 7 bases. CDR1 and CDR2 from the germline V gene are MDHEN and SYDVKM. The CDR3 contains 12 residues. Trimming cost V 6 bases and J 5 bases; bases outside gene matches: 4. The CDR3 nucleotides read TGTGCCAGCAGCCAGGGACTACACGAGCAGTACGTC. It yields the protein CASSQGLHEQYV.

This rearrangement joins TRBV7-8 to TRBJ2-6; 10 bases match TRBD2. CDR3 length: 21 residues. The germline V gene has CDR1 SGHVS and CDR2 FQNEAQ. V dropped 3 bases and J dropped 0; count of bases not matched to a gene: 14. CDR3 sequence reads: CASSLETSGPLSYSGANVLTF. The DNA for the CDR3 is TGTGCCAGCAGCTTGGAGACTAGCGGGCCCCTATCATACTCTGGGGCCAACGTCCTGACTTTC.

The DNA for the CDR3 is TGCGCCAGCAGCTTGGGGGTCATATCGACAGATACGCAGTATTTT. Translated, it gives CASSLGVISTDTQYF. The chain joins TRBV5-1 to TRBJ2-3; the D is unclear. Trimming took off 0 bases at V and 3 bases at J, with 11 bases between the two ends. The CDR3 totals 15 residues. Germline CDR1 is SGHRS and CDR2 is YFSETQ. Drawing the rest from reference TRBV5-1 and TRBJ2-3, the complete variable domain is KAGVTQTPRYLIKTRGQQVTLSCSPISGHRSVSWYQQTPGQGLQFLFEYFSETQRNKGNFPGRFSGRQFSNSRSEMNVSTLELGDSALYLCASSLGVISTDTQYFGPGTRLTVL.

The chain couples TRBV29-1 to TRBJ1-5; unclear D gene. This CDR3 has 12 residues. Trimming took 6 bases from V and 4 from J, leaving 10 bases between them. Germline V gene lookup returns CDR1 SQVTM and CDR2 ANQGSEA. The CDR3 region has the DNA TGCAGCGTCAGCTTGGGGAATCAGCCCCAGCATTTT. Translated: CSVSLGNQPQHF. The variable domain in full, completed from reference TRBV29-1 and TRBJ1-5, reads SAVISQKPSRDICQRGTSLTIQCQVDSQVTMMFWYRQQPGQSLTLIATANQGSEATYESGFVIDKFPISRPNLTFSTLTVSNMSPEDSSIYLCSVSLGNQPQHFGDGTRLSIL.

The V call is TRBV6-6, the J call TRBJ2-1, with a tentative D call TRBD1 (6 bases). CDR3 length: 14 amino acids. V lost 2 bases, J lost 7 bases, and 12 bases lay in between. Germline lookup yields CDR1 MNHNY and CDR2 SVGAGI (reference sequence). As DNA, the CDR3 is TGTGCCAGCAGTTACGGTTATACAGGGAATGAGCAGTTCTTC. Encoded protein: CASSYGYTGNEQFF.